What follows are 26 T cell receptor beta chains derived from one specimen sequenced in a study of Ad26.COV2.S vaccination and SARS-CoV-2 variants. Clones were read by immunoSEQ multiplex PCR, and TCRdb kept only the in-frame ones, dropping some. This table has 350,000 to 450,000 clones, approximately 90% appearing once. Material: peripheral blood, obtained after recovery from COVID-19. The receptor source for this set is a human donor who had recovered from COVID-19.

The V gene is TRBV20-1, the J gene TRBJ1-4; D possibly corresponds to TRBD1 (5 bases). Germline loops: CDR1 DFQATT, CDR2 SNEGSKA (reference sequence). This CDR3 spans 11 amino acids. The CDR3 region is CSPTVNEKLFF. The CDR3, as DNA: TGCAGCCCGACAGTTAATGAAAAACTGTTTTTT.

This clone appeared once. This chain links TRBV2 with TRBJ1-4; D may be TRBD1 (5 bases). The CDR3 is 14 residues long. CDR1 and CDR2 from the germline V gene are SNHLY and FYNNEI. V was cut by 6 bases and J by 4 bases, with 12 bases left in between. CDR3 DNA: TGTGCCAGCAGAGCCGGGGCTAGTAATGAAAAACTGTTTTTT. Translation gives CASRAGASNEKLFF.

The chain carries TRBV7-9 and TRBJ1-1; D is unclear. From germline, CDR1 is SEHNR and CDR2 FQNEAQ (reference sequence). There are 13 residues in the CDR3. V lost 4 bases, J lost 6 bases, and 12 bases lay in between. The CDR3 coding sequence is TGTGCCAGCAGCTACTTCAGAGAGCCTGAAGCTTTCTTT. Protein sequence: CASSYFREPEAFF.

This clone was seen just once. The genes are TRBV6-6 and TRBJ2-7; 7 nucleotides align to TRBD1. The CDR3 totals 15 residues. Germline V gene lookup returns CDR1 MNHNY and CDR2 SVGAGI (reference sequence). V dropped 2 bases and J dropped 1; count of bases not matched to a gene: 5. CDR3 loop: CASSYTDRSSYEQYF. The CDR3 DNA sequence: TGTGCCAGCAGTTACACGGACAGGTCTTCCTACGAGCAGTACTTC.

The chain uses TRBV14 and TRBJ2-3, with D uncertain. CDR3 size: 15 residues. Trimming took off 4 bases at V and 2 bases at J, with 13 bases between the two ends. The V gene's germline CDR1 is SGHDN and CDR2 FVKESK. CDR3 protein: CASSLSGLFTDTQYF. In DNA, the CDR3 is TGTGCCAGCAGCCTTTCGGGCCTTTTCACAGATACGCAGTATTTT. Full variable domain (rest looked up from reference TRBV14 and TRBJ2-3): EAGVTQFPSHSVIEKGQTVTLRCDPISGHDNLYWYRRVMGKEIKFLLHFVKESKQDESGMPNNRFLAERTGGTYSTLKVQPAELEDSGVYFCASSLSGLFTDTQYFGPGTRLTVL.

The chain employs TRBV5-1 and TRBJ2-7, with D possibly matching TRBD1 (5 bases). The germline V and J ends were trimmed by 4 bases and 4 bases, with 9 bases remaining between them. Germline CDR1 is SGHRS and CDR2 is YFSETQ. The CDR3 covers 12 residues. The DNA of the CDR3 is TGCGCCAGCAGCCCAGACAGTTACGAGCAGTACTTC. It translates to CASSPDSYEQYF.

This clone was observed a single time. This chain joins TRBV10-3 and TRBJ1-1; D unclear. Trimming stripped 6 bases from V and 6 bases from J, with 17 bases between. The germline V gene has CDR1 ENHRY and CDR2 SYGVKD. The CDR3 totals 14 residues. This chain's CDR3 is CAIRYEPGSPEAFF. The CDR3 nucleotides read TGTGCCATCAGGTATGAGCCCGGGAGCCCTGAAGCTTTCTTT.

This chain connects TRBV3-1 (or the pseudogene TRBV3-2) to TRBJ2-3; the match to TRBD2 covers 9 bases. Germline assignment: CDR1 LGHDT and CDR2 YNNKEL (reference sequence). There are 16 residues in the CDR3. The trim removed 4 bases at V and 1 base at J, leaving 6 bases unmatched. The chain's CDR3 is CASSLRGGSGTDTQYF. In DNA form, the CDR3 reads TGTGCCAGCAGCCTGCGGGGGGGCTCAGGCACAGATACGCAGTATTTT.

The rearrangement links TRBV11-2 to TRBJ2-3; a possible D gene is TRBD2 (6 bases). Trimming removed 1 base from V and 5 bases from J, with 13 bases in between. Germline V CDR1 and CDR2: SGHAT, FQNNGV. CDR3 length: 15 residues. The CDR3 DNA reads as TGTGCCAGCAGCTTAGCGATGGGGAGGAGAGATACGCAGTATTTT. Translating gives CASSLAMGRRDTQYF.

The V and J genes are TRBV23-1 and TRBJ1-5, with 8 bases lining up with TRBD1. TRBV23-1 is given ORF status, its function remaining uncertain. This CDR3 region has 14 residues. The V gene end was trimmed by 8 bases and the J gene end by 4 bases; junction bases not matched to a gene: 7. CDR3 in DNA: TGCGCCAGCCCGGACAGGGAGGAAAATCAGCCCCAGCATTTT. This gives the protein CASPDREENQPQHF.

The V and J genes are TRBV7-9 and TRBJ2-5; weak D call: TRBD2 (6 bases). CDR3 length equals 14 residues. Per germline, CDR1 SEHNR and CDR2 FQNEAQ (reference sequence). The germline V and J ends were trimmed by 1 base and 4 bases, with 10 bases remaining between them. The CDR3 here is CASSLGGAPETQYF. CDR3 in DNA: TGTGCCAGCAGCTTAGGCGGGGCTCCAGAGACCCAGTACTTC.

The chain joins TRBV18 to TRBJ1-2, with TRBD1 matching 7 bases. J was trimmed by 5 bases and V by 3 bases; bases with no gene match: 9. Germline-derived CDR1 and CDR2 are KGHSH and LQKENI. This CDR3 spans 15 amino acids. The CDR3 spells CASSPGTVFPYGYTF. The CDR3 region has the DNA TGTGCCAGCTCACCTGGGACAGTCTTCCCTTATGGCTACACCTTC.

V gene TRBV5-8 combines with J gene TRBJ2-3; TRBD2 aligns across 7 bases. V shed 4 bases, J shed 0 bases, and the junction held 5 bases outside the gene matches. The CDR3 loop spans 15 amino acids. From germline, CDR1 is SGHTS and CDR2 YDEGEE. CDR3 amino acids: CASSPAGVSTDTQYF. The DNA of the CDR3 is TGTGCCAGCAGCCCCGCGGGGGTTAGCACAGATACGCAGTATTTT.

This chain links TRBV6-1 with TRBJ1-5; D unresolved. The CDR3 is 13 amino acids. CDR1 is MNHNS and CDR2 is SASEGT in the germline V gene. Trimming shortened V by 1 base and J by 10 bases, and 11 bases separated the two germline ends. The CDR3 spells CASSEDGPRPQHF. The CDR3 DNA follows: TGTGCCAGCAGTGAAGACGGCCCTCGCCCCCAGCATTTT.

The chain couples TRBV19 to TRBJ2-6; 7 bases line up with TRBD2. The CDR3 sequence is 15 residues long. V lost 5 bases to trimming and J lost 2 bases; unmatched junction nucleotides: 3. The germline V gene has CDR1 LNHDA and CDR2 SQIVND (reference sequence). This CDR3 reads CASSFREAGANVLTF. The CDR3 DNA is TGTGCCAGTAGTTTCCGGGAGGCTGGGGCCAACGTCCTGACTTTC.

V and J are TRBV12-3 or TRBV12-4 and TRBJ1-1; D uncertain. The CDR3 has 13 amino acids. V was trimmed by 4 bases and J by 9 bases, leaving 15 bases between them. DNA of the CDR3: TGTGCCAGCAGTTCACGGGGAGGTTTTAAAGCTTTCTTT. This encodes CASSSRGGFKAFF.

The CDR3 DNA reads TGTGCCAGCTCACCAGGGGCCTCCGGGGCCAACGTCCTGACTTTC. It specifies CASSPGASGANVLTF. The chain uses TRBV18 and TRBJ2-6; perhaps TRBD1 as D (5 bases). Germline CDR1 is KGHSH and CDR2 is LQKENI. V was cut by 2 bases and J by 4 bases, with 9 bases left in between. CDR3 size: 15 residues.

This rearrangement joins TRBV9 to TRBJ1-2; D is possibly TRBD1 (5 bases). Germline loops: CDR1 SGDLS, CDR2 YYNGEE. This CDR3 is built from 13 residues. Trimming pared 6 bases from V and 8 bases from J, leaving 17 bases between. The CDR3, as DNA: TGTGCCAGCAATCCCGGGGGGGTGGGAGGCTACACCTTC. As protein: CASNPGGVGGYTF.

The CDR3: CASSARMGPQHF. DNA of the CDR3: TGTGCCAGCAGCGCTCGAATGGGGCCCCAGCATTTT. This rearrangement joins TRBV13 to TRBJ1-5; D not certain. The CDR3 loop spans 12 amino acids. The V end was cut by 5 bases, the J end by 9 bases, with 11 bases between. The germline V gene encodes CDR1 PRHDT and CDR2 FYEKMQ (reference sequence).

The CDR3 DNA reads TGTGCCAGCAACGGCGGGGAGCTGTTTTTT. Encoded protein: CASNGGELFF. This chain joins TRBV2 and TRBJ2-2; D remains unclear. The CDR3 extends over 10 amino acids. Germline V gene data show CDR1 as SNHLY and CDR2 as FYNNEI. V lost 7 bases and J 7 bases, leaving 4 bases between the germline ends.

The chain couples TRBV29-1 to TRBJ1-2; a possible D gene is TRBD1 (6 bases). This CDR3 has 12 amino acids. CDR1 and CDR2 (germline): SQVTM, ANQGSEA. V was trimmed by 7 bases and J by 0 bases, leaving 9 bases between them. As DNA, the CDR3 is TGCAGCGCGGGGGACACTAACTATGGCTACACCTTC. Its translation: CSAGDTNYGYTF.

The J gene is TRBJ2-2, the V gene TRBV19, with 10 bases fitting TRBD1. Germline loops: CDR1 LNHDA, CDR2 SQIVND (reference sequence). The CDR3 covers 17 residues. V lost 3 bases to trimming and J lost 6 bases; unmatched junction nucleotides: 10. In nucleotides, the CDR3 is TGTGCCAGTAGTATGCAGCAGTCCGGGACAGGGGCCGGGGAGCTGTTTTTT. Protein product: CASSMQQSGTGAGELFF.

The rearrangement uses TRBV6-1 and TRBJ2-7; no firm D call. CDR3 length: 11 residues. V was cut by 3 bases and J by 7 bases, with 7 bases left in between. Germline V gene data show CDR1 as MNHNS and CDR2 as SASEGT. The DNA of the CDR3 is TGTGCCAGCAGTGATGCCGTGGAGCAGTACTTC. This translates into CASSDAVEQYF.

This chain uses TRBV11-2 with TRBJ2-1; possibly TRBD2 for D (5 bases). Germline V gene sequence: CDR1 SGHAT, CDR2 FQNNGV. The CDR3 totals 13 residues. V was cut by 5 bases and J by 2 bases, with 7 bases left in between. The CDR3 is CASSAGTYNEQFF. The CDR3 coding sequence is TGTGCCAGCAGCGCCGGGACCTACAATGAGCAGTTCTTC.

The V call is TRBV6-1, the J call TRBJ1-1; a possible D gene is TRBD1 (6 bases). The length of the CDR3 is 17 residues. The germline V and J ends were trimmed by 2 bases and 1 base, with 17 bases remaining between them. Per germline, CDR1 MNHNS and CDR2 SASEGT. The CDR3 DNA reads as TGTGCCAGCAGTGAATGGGTGTGGGGGGGCGAGAACACTGAAGCTTTCTTT. It specifies CASSEWVWGGENTEAFF.

The chain recombines TRBV10-1 with TRBJ2-7, with D perhaps assigned TRBD1 or TRBD2 (5 bases each). Trimming stripped 4 bases from V and 3 bases from J, with 16 bases between. The CDR3 runs 15 residues. Germline V lookup: CDR1 WNHNN, CDR2 SYGVQD (reference sequence). CDR3 bases: TGCGCCAGCAGTGGTGGGGACCTGCTAAACTACGAGCAGTACTTC. It specifies CASSGGDLLNYEQYF.